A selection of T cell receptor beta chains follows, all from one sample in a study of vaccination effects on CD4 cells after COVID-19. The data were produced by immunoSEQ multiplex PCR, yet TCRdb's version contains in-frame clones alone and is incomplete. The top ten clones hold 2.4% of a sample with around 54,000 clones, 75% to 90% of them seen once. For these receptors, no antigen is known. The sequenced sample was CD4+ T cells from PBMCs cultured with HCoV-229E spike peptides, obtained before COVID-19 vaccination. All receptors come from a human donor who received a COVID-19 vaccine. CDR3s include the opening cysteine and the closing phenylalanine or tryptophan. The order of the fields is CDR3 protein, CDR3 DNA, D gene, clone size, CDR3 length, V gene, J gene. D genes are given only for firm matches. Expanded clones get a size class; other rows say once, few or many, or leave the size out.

CASSLLGHPSADTQYF	TGCGCCAGCAGCTTATTGGGACATCCGAGCGCAGATACGCAGTATTTT	NA	NA	16	TRBV5-1	TRBJ2-3
CASSIGLAGTDTQYF	TGTGCCAGCAGCATAGGACTAGCGGGCACAGATACGCAGTATTTT	TRBD2	NA	15	TRBV7-7	TRBJ2-3
CASSLSGGASRDTQYF	TGCGCCAGCAGCCTATCCGGAGGTGCGTCCAGGGATACGCAGTATTTT	NA	NA	16	TRBV10-1	TRBJ2-3
CASSLRTGGLGNYGYTF	TGCGCCAGCAGCTTGCGGACAGGGGGTTTAGGGAACTATGGCTACACCTTC	TRBD1	NA	17	TRBV5-1	TRBJ1-2
CASSFRAGGPETQYF	TGTGCCAGCAGTTTTCGGGCGGGGGGGCCAGAGACCCAGTACTTC	TRBD2	NA	15	TRBV27	TRBJ2-5
CAGGVQNYGYTF	TGTGCCGGCGGCGTTCAAAACTATGGCTACACCTTC	NA	NA	12	TRBV30	TRBJ1-2
CASSLPGLGTGELFF	TGTGCCAGCAGTTTACCAGGGCTAGGCACCGGGGAGCTGTTTTTT	NA	NA	15	TRBV27	TRBJ2-2
CASSSPRLAGGETQYF	TGTGCCAGCAGCTCACCCAGACTAGCGGGGGGGGAGACCCAGTACTTC	TRBD2	NA	16	TRBV7-2	TRBJ2-5
CSVADRGTNEKLFF	TGCAGCGTAGCCGACAGGGGAACTAATGAAAAACTGTTTTTT	TRBD1	NA	14	TRBV29-1	TRBJ1-4
CASSVGGWGSEVTQYF	TGTGCCAGCAGCGTAGGGGGATGGGGGTCGGAGGTGACCCAGTACTTC	NA	NA	16	TRBV9	TRBJ2-5
CATSDLRGTQYF	TGTGCCACCAGTGATCTCAGGGGGACCCAGTACTTC	NA	NA	12	TRBV24-1	TRBJ2-5
CASSSSQGPNYGYTF	TGTGCCAGCAGCTCGAGCCAGGGGCCTAACTATGGCTACACCTTC	NA	NA	15	TRBV5-4	TRBJ1-2
CASSEGGGTEAFF	TGTGCCAGCAGTGAAGGGGGTGGGACTGAAGCTTTCTTT	NA	NA	13	TRBV6-4	TRBJ1-1
CASRWTGSNQPQHF	TGTGCCAGTAGGTGGACAGGGTCCAATCAGCCCCAGCATTTT	TRBD1	NA	14	TRBV19	TRBJ1-5
CASSVRDTIAHNYGYTF	TGTGCCAGTAGTGTCCGGGACACTATCGCTCATAACTATGGCTACACCTTC	NA	NA	17	TRBV19	TRBJ1-2
CASSQVLQNTEAFF	TGCGCCAGCAGCCAAGTTCTCCAGAACACTGAAGCTTTCTTT	NA	NA	14	TRBV4-1	TRBJ1-1
CASSESGSPGDEQFF	TGCGCCAGCAGTGAGTCAGGATCGCCAGGTGATGAGCAGTTCTTC	NA	NA	15	TRBV10-2	TRBJ2-1
CASSYKQGTGELFF	TGTGCCAGCAGCTACAAACAGGGAACCGGGGAGCTGTTTTTT	NA	NA	14	TRBV7-9	TRBJ2-2
CAWSSGGRETQYF	TGTGCCTGGAGTTCTGGGGGCCGGGAGACCCAGTACTTC	NA	NA	13	TRBV30	TRBJ2-5
CSVEGSQGFSYNEQFF	TGCAGCGTCGAGGGAAGTCAGGGCTTCTCCTACAATGAGCAGTTCTTC	NA	NA	16	TRBV29-1	TRBJ2-1
CASSPPKGTAQETQYF	TGCGCCAGCAGCCCGCCGAAGGGGACAGCACAAGAGACCCAGTACTTC	TRBD1	NA	16	TRBV5-1	TRBJ2-5
CASSYTPRGYGSGANVLTF	TGCGCCAGCAGCTACACCCCCCGCGGGTACGGGTCTGGGGCCAACGTCCTGACTTTC	NA	NA	19	TRBV5-1	TRBJ2-6
CASSPRIVPIHYNEQFF	TGTGCCAGCAGTCCAAGAATTGTGCCCATACATTACAATGAGCAGTTCTTC	NA	NA	17	TRBV28	TRBJ2-1
CASSVTPTGAYGYTF	TGTGCCAGCAGCGTGACCCCGACAGGGGCCTATGGCTACACCTTC	TRBD1	once	15	TRBV9	TRBJ1-2
CASSHPISETQYF	TGTGCCAGCAGCCACCCGATCAGCGAGACCCAGTACTTC	NA	NA	13	TRBV14	TRBJ2-5
CASSLEGAGELFF	TGCGCCAGCAGCTTGGAGGGGGCGGGGGAGCTGTTTTTT	TRBD1	NA	13	TRBV5-1	TRBJ2-2
CASSPPSRDSTDTQYF	TGTGCCAGCTCACCACCGAGCCGGGATAGCACAGATACGCAGTATTTT	NA	NA	16	TRBV18	TRBJ2-3
CASSLSASGANVLTF	TGTGCCAGCAGCTTATCGGCCTCTGGGGCCAACGTCCTGACTTTC	NA	NA	15	TRBV7-9	TRBJ2-6
CAISGTAMNTEAFF	TGTGCCATTTCCGGGACAGCGATGAACACTGAAGCTTTCTTT	TRBD1	NA	14	TRBV10-3	TRBJ1-1
CASSAGTGKDGEKLFF	TGTGCCAGCAGCGCCGGGACAGGGAAGGATGGCGAAAAACTGTTTTTT	TRBD1	NA	16	TRBV5-4	TRBJ1-4
CASSLEAEAFF	TGTGCCAGCAGCTTGGAAGCTGAAGCTTTCTTT	NA	NA	11	TRBV5-6	TRBJ1-1
CASSLQGLLTGELFF	TGTGCCAGCAGCTTACAGGGACTTTTGACCGGGGAGCTGTTTTTT	NA	few	15	TRBV13	TRBJ2-2
CASSTNRQGSNQPQHF	TGTGCCAGTAGTACCAACCGACAGGGTAGCAATCAGCCCCAGCATTTT	TRBD1	NA	16	TRBV19	TRBJ1-5
CASSLREGPRDTIYF	TGTGCCAGCAGCCTAAGGGAGGGGCCGAGGGACACCATATATTTT	NA	NA	15	TRBV5-6	TRBJ1-3
CASSLIKSYNSPLHF	TGTGCCAGCAGCTTAATTAAATCCTATAATTCACCCCTCCACTTT	NA	NA	15	TRBV7-2	TRBJ1-6
CASSRPQGNTGELFF	TGTGCCAGCAGCCGCCCACAGGGGAACACCGGGGAGCTGTTTTTT	NA	NA	15	TRBV6-6	TRBJ2-2
CASSYGQLSGNTIYF	TGTGCCAGCAGTTACGGGCAGCTCTCTGGAAACACCATATATTTT	NA	NA	15	TRBV6-2/TRBV6-3	TRBJ1-3
CATLRDGYTF	TGTGCCACCCTTCGGGATGGCTACACCTTC	NA	NA	10	TRBV6-5	TRBJ1-2
CASSPSGGETDTQYF	TGTGCCAGCAGCCCGAGCGGGGGGGAGACAGATACGCAGTATTTT	TRBD2	NA	15	TRBV7-3	TRBJ2-3
CASSGDSYPTYGYTF	TGTGCCAGCAGCGGGGACAGCTACCCAACCTATGGCTACACCTTC	TRBD1	few	15	TRBV3-1/TRBV3-2	TRBJ1-2